This T cell receptor (beta chain) was captured in a study of monozygotic twins with inflammatory bowel disease. Study findings and constraints: Healthy twins shared more clonotypes with others than IBD patients, most markedly active ones. Possibly because of limited power, concordant and discordant twins showed no difference in repertoire similarity.

Each UMI harboured a 6-nucleotide sample barcode and was appended via template switching. TCRdb reprocessed the 5' RACE reads and stores each CDR3 protein as one record, lacking DNA. Its listing shows more than 350,000 distinct CDR3 sequences. With respect to this clonotype: Its antigen is as yet unknown.

The receptor was isolated from a human donor with ulcerative colitis or Crohn's disease, or a healthy co-twin of an affected twin (not recorded which). Sequenced sample: blood.

The CDR3 reads CSARGTGNTGELFF. The V gene is TRBV20-1, the J gene TRBJ2-2; TCRdb indicates TRBD1, and absent DNA this call remains unverified. Looked up from germline, CDR1 is DFQATT and CDR2 is SNEGSKA (reference sequence). The length of the CDR3 is 14 residues.